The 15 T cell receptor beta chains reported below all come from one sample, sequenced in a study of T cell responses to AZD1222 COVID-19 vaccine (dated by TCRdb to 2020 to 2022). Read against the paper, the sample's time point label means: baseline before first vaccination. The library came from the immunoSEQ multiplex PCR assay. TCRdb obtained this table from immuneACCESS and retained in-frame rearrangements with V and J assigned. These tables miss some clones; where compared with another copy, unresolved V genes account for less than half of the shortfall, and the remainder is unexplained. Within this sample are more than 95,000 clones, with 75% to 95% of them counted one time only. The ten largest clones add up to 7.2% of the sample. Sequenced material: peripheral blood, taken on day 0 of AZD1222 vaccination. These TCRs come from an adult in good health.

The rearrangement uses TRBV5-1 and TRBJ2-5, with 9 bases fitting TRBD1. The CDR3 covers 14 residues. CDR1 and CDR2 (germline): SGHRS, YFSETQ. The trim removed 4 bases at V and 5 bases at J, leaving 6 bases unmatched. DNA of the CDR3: TGCGCCAGCAGCGCAGGACAGGGGAGCGAGACCCAGTACTTC. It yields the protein CASSAGQGSETQYF.

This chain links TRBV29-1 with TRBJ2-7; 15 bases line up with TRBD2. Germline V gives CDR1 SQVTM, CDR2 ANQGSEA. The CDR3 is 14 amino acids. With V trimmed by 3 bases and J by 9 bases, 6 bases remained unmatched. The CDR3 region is CSVDGGLAGGGQYF. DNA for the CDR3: TGCAGCGTTGACGGGGGACTAGCGGGAGGAGGGCAGTACTTC.

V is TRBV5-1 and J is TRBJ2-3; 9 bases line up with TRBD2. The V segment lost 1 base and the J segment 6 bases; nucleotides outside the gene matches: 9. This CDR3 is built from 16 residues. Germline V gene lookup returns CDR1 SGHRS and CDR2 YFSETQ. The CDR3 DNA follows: TGCGCCAGCAGCTTGCTTCCTAGCGGGACTGAGGATACGCAGTATTTT. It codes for CASSLLPSGTEDTQYF.

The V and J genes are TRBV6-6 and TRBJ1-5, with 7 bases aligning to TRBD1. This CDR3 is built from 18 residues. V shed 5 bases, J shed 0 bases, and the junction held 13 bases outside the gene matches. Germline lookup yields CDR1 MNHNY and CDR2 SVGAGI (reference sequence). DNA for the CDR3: TGTGCCAGCAGTCAGCCGGCAGGGGGGACCTATAGCAATCAGCCCCAGCATTTT. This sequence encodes CASSQPAGGTYSNQPQHF.

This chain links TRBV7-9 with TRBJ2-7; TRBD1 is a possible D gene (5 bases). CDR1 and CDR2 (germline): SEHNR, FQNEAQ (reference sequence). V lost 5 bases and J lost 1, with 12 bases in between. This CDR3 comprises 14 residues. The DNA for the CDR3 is TGTGCCAGCAGCACACCAAACAGGTCCTACGAGCAGTACTTC. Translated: CASSTPNRSYEQYF.

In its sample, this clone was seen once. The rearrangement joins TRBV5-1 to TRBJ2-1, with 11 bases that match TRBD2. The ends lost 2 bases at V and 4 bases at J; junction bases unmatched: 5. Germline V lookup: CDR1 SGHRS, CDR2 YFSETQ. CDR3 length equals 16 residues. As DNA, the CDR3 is TGCGCCAGCAGCTTCGGACTAGCGGGTACATACAATGAGCAGTTCTTC. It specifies CASSFGLAGTYNEQFF.

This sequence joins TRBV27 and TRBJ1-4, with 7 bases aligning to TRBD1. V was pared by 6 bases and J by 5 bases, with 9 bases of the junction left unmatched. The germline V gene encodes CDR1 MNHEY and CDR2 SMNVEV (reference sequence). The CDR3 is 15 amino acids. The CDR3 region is CASRHGTAGNEKLFF. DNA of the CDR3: TGTGCCAGCAGACACGGGACAGCGGGCAATGAAAAACTGTTTTTT.

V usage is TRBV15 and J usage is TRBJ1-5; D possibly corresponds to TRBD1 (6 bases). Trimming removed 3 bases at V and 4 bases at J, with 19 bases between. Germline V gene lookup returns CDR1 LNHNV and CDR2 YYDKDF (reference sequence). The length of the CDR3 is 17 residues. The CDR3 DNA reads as TGTGCCACCAGCAGGGGTATCGGGACAAGGGATAATCAGCCCCAGCATTTT. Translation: CATSRGIGTRDNQPQHF.

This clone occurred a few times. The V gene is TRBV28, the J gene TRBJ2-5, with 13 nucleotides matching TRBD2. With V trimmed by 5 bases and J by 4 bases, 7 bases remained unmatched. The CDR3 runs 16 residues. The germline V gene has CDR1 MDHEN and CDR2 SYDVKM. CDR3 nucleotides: TGTGCCAGCAGTCGCGGACTAGCGGGAGTGGCAGAGACCCAGTACTTC. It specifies CASSRGLAGVAETQYF.

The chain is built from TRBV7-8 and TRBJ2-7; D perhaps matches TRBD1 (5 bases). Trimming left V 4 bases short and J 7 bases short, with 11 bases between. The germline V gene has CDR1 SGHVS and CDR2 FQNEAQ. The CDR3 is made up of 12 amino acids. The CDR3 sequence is CASSWGAGEQYF. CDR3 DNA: TGTGCCAGCAGCTGGGGTGCAGGGGAGCAGTACTTC. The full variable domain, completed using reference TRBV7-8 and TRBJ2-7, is GAGVSQSPRYKVAKRGQDVALRCDPISGHVSLFWYQQALGQGPEFLTYFQNEAQLDKSGLPSDRFFAERPEGSVSTLKIQRTQQEDSAVYLCASSWGAGEQYFGPGTRLTVT.

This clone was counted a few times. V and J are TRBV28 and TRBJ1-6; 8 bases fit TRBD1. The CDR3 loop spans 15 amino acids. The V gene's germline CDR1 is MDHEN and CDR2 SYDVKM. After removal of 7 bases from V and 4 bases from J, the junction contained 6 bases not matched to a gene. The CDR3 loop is CASNTRDRYNSPLHF. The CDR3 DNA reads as TGTGCCAGCAACACCCGGGACAGGTATAATTCACCCCTCCACTTT.

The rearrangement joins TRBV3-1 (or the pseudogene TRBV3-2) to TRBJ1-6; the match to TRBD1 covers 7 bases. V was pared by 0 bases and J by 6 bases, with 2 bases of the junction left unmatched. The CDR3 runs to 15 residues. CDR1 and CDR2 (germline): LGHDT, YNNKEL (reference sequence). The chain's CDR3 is CASSQDYRGNSPLHF. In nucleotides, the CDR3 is TGTGCCAGCAGCCAAGATTACAGGGGTAATTCACCCCTCCACTTT.

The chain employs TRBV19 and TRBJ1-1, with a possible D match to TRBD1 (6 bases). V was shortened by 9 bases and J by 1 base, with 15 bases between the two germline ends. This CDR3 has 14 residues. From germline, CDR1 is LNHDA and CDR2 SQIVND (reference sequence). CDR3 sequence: CASTTGQPNTEAFF. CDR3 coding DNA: TGTGCCAGCACGACGGGACAACCGAACACTGAAGCTTTCTTT.

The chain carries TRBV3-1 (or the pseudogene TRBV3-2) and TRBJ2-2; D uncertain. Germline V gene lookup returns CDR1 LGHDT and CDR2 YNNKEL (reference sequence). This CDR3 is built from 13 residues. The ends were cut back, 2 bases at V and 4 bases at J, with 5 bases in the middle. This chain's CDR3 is CASSQHSTGELFF. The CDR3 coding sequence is TGTGCCAGCAGCCAACACAGCACCGGGGAGCTGTTTTTT.

The CDR3 region is CASSLGSRESQPQHF. The CDR3, as DNA: TGTGCCAGCAGCTTAGGAAGCAGGGAATCTCAGCCCCAGCATTTT. This rearrangement joins TRBV7-9 to TRBJ1-5, with D perhaps TRBD1 (5 bases). This CDR3 has 15 amino acids. V lost 1 base to trimming and J lost 6 bases, with 13 bases between them. Germline loops: CDR1 SEHNR, CDR2 FQNEAQ (reference sequence).